These 15 T cell receptor beta chains share one sample of origin, sequenced in a study of vaccination and CD4 T cells after COVID-19. Their antigens remain unidentified. Cultured CD4+ T-cell DNA underwent Oncomine TCR Beta short-read sequencing. TCRdb redid the calling of the PCR reads with MiXCR, one entry per CDR3 protein. The profile covers 13,000 or so distinct CDR3 sequences, with about 43% appearing a single time and less than 10% taken by the ten largest. Noted treatment: 10-day PBMC culture with coronavirus spike peptide pools or control peptides (ViraFEST assay). The sequenced sample consisted of CD4+ T cells from blood, cultured in vitro. These receptors originate from a human donor who had recovered from COVID-19.

V is TRBV27 and J is TRBJ1-6; TRBD1 might be the D (6 bases). Between the trimmed V and J ends, which lost 7 bases and 7 bases, there was a span of 14 bases. Per germline, CDR1 MNHEY and CDR2 SMNVEV (reference sequence). The CDR3 extends over 14 amino acids. This CDR3 reads CASTKQGVNSPLHF. In nucleotides, the CDR3 is TGTGCCAGCACTAAACAGGGTGTAAATTCACCCCTCCACTTT.

The chain carries TRBV18 and TRBJ2-2; D remains unclear. V lost 4 bases, J lost 4 bases, and 7 bases lay in between. Germline loops: CDR1 KGHSH, CDR2 LQKENI. The CDR3 is made up of 13 amino acids. The CDR3, as DNA: TGTGCCAGCTCACTACAAGGCACCGGGGAGCTGTTTTTT. Translated: CASSLQGTGELFF.

This clonotype turned up a few times. The chain recombines TRBV20-1 with TRBJ1-2; D ambiguous. CDR1 DFQATT and CDR2 SNEGSKA come from the germline V gene (reference sequence). V was shortened by 0 bases and J by 8 bases, with 10 bases between the two germline ends. The CDR3 has 12 amino acids. CDR3 bases: TGCAGTGCTAGAGAGATGAGGGAAGGCTACACCTTC. Translation: CSAREMREGYTF.

The chain has TRBV2 and TRBJ1-4; D ambiguous. Trimming left V 4 bases short and J 7 bases short, with 16 bases between. CDR3 length: 15 residues. CDR1 is SNHLY, CDR2 FYNNEI, per germline. CDR3 nucleotides: TGTGCCAGCAGTGTCCTAGGGAGGTTCGGTGAAAAACTGTTTTTT. It encodes CASSVLGRFGEKLFF.

This chain joins TRBV25-1 and TRBJ2-2; D is possibly TRBD2 (5 bases). The germline gives CDR1 MGHDK, CDR2 SYGVNS. The length of the CDR3 is 17 residues. The V gene lost 1 base and the J gene lost 4 bases, with 16 bases spanning the gap. The CDR3 sequence: CASSESSLRSGTGELFF. CDR3 DNA sequence: TGTGCCAGCAGTGAATCGAGTCTTAGGAGCGGCACCGGGGAGCTGTTTTTT.

This clonotype was seen a single time. This chain joins TRBV7-6 and TRBJ2-6; tentative D call: TRBD1 (6 bases). V was clipped by 6 bases and J by 2 bases, with 11 bases between them. This CDR3 is 15 amino acids long. Germline V gene lookup returns CDR1 SGHVS and CDR2 FNYEAQ. The CDR3 nucleotides read TGTGCCAGCAGTCCAGAGGGGGCTGGGGCCAACGTCCTGACTTTC. Its translation: CASSPEGAGANVLTF.

This clonotype was seen more than once but under ten times. In DNA, the CDR3 is TGTGCCAGCAGCTCCAGACTAGCGGGAACCGAGCAGTACTTC. Protein: CASSSRLAGTEQYF. The chain combines TRBV7-2 with TRBJ2-7; TRBD2 agrees at 11 bases. The CDR3 is 14 residues long. Germline CDR1 SGHTA, CDR2 FQGNSA. Losses at the gene ends were 4 bases for V and 6 bases for J; bases not matched to a gene: 5.

V gene TRBV18 combines with J gene TRBJ1-6; D gene ambiguous. V lost 0 bases, J lost 6 bases, and 3 bases lay in between. This CDR3 has 13 residues. Germline V gives CDR1 KGHSH, CDR2 LQKENI. The CDR3 region is CASSPPFNSPLHF. In DNA form, the CDR3 reads TGTGCCAGCTCACCACCTTTTAATTCACCCCTCCACTTT.

V and J are TRBV5-4 and TRBJ2-7; the match to TRBD1 covers 9 bases. Trimming took 5 bases from V and 4 from J; bases not matched to a gene: 7. This CDR3 has 14 residues. Germline V gene lookup returns CDR1 SGHNT and CDR2 YYREEE (reference sequence). Here the CDR3 DNA reads TGTGCCAGCAGTCTTCCGGGACAGGGATACGAGCAGTACTTC. Translating it yields CASSLPGQGYEQYF.

In this sample, this clonotype turned up a few times. The chain recombines TRBV10-1 with TRBJ2-5; 8 nucleotides agree with TRBD2. From germline, CDR1 is WNHNN and CDR2 SYGVQD (reference sequence). V lost 3 bases to trimming and J lost 5 bases; unmatched junction nucleotides: 8. The CDR3 extends over 15 amino acids. The CDR3: CASSDISGMVETQYF. In DNA form, the CDR3 reads TGCGCCAGCAGTGACATTAGCGGGATGGTGGAGACCCAGTACTTC.

V and J are TRBV6-1 and TRBJ1-2, with TRBD1 identical over 7 bases. This CDR3 is 16 amino acids long. The trim removed 6 bases at V and 7 bases at J, leaving 17 bases unmatched. Germline V gene lookup returns CDR1 MNHNS and CDR2 SASEGT. In nucleotides, the CDR3 is TGTGCCAGCAGGACAACAGGGGTCCAGGGGGGATCTGGCTACACCTTC. Encoded protein: CASRTTGVQGGSGYTF.

Only a few counts were recorded for this clonotype. The rearrangement links TRBV10-3 to TRBJ1-5; D unresolved. Germline V gene lookup returns CDR1 ENHRY and CDR2 SYGVKD. This CDR3 contains 17 residues. The V and J ends lost 2 bases and 2 bases respectively, with 16 bases between them. The CDR3 here is CAISEDTDDGGNQPQHF. DNA for the CDR3: TGTGCCATCAGTGAGGATACCGACGATGGTGGCAATCAGCCCCAGCATTTT.

CDR3 DNA sequence: TGTGCCAGCAGTGAGCGGGGACAGGGTGGATATGGCTACACCTTC. This codes for CASSERGQGGYGYTF. The V call is TRBV2, the J call TRBJ1-2; TRBD1 aligns across 9 bases. With 3 bases clipped from V and 5 bases from J, the junction kept 7 bases outside the gene matches. Germline CDR1 SNHLY, CDR2 FYNNEI. The CDR3 consists of 15 residues. Drawing the rest from reference TRBV2 and TRBJ1-2, the complete variable domain is EPEVTQTPSHQVTQMGQEVILRCVPISNHLYFYWYRQILGQKVEFLVSFYNNEISEKSEIFDDQFSVERPDGSNFTLKIRSTKLEDSAMYFCASSERGQGGYGYTFGSGTRLTVV.

This clonotype turned up a few times. This chain joins TRBV27 and TRBJ2-3; D uncertain. Trimming removed 10 bases at V and 0 bases at J, with 8 bases between. The CDR3 has 12 amino acids. Germline assignment: CDR1 MNHEY and CDR2 SMNVEV (reference sequence). In DNA form, the CDR3 reads TGTGCCACCTCTGAGAGCACAGATACGCAGTATTTT. Residues: CATSESTDTQYF.

The chain uses TRBV12-5 and TRBJ1-5, with a possible D match to TRBD1 (6 bases). The CDR3 sequence is 15 residues long. Germline CDR1 and CDR2: LGHNT and FRNRAP. Trimming pared 1 base from V and 6 bases from J, leaving 13 bases between. In nucleotides, the CDR3 is TGTGCTAGTGGTTTGGGGGGACAAGGGGGTCAGCCCCAGCATTTT. Translating it yields CASGLGGQGGQPQHF.